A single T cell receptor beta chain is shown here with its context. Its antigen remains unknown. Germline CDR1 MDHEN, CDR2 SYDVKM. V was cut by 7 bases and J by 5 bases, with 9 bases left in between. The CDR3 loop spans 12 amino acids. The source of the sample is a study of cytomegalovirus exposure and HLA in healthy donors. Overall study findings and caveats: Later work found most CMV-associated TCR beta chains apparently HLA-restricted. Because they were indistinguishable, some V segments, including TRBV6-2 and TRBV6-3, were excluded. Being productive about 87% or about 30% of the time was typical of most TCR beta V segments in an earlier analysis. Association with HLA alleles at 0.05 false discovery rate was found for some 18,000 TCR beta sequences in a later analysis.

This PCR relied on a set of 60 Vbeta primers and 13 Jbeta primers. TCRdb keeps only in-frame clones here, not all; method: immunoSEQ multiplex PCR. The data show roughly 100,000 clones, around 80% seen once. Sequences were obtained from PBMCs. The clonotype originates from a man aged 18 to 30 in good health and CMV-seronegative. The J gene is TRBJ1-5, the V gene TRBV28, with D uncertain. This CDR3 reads CASTSNYQPQHF. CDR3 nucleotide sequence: TGTGCCAGCACTAGCAACTATCAGCCCCAGCATTTT.